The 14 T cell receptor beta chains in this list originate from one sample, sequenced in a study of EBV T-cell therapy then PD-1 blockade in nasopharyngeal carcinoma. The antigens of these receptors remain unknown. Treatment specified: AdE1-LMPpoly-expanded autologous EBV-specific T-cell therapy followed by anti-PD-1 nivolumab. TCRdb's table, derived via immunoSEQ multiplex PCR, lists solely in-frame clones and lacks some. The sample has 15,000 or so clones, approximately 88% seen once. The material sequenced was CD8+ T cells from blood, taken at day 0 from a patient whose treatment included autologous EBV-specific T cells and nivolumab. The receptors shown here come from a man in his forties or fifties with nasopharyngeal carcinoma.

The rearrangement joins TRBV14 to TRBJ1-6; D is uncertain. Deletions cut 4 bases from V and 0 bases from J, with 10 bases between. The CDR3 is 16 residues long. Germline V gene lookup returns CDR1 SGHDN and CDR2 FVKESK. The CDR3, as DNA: TGTGCCAGCAGCCCCCTTTTCACCTCCTATAATTCACCCCTCCACTTT. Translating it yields CASSPLFTSYNSPLHF.

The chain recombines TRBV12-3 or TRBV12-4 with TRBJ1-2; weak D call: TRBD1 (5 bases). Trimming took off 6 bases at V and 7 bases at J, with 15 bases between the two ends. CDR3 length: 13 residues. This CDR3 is CASSQGTPRGYTF. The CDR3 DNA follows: TGTGCCAGCAGCCAAGGGACCCCCCGTGGCTACACCTTC.

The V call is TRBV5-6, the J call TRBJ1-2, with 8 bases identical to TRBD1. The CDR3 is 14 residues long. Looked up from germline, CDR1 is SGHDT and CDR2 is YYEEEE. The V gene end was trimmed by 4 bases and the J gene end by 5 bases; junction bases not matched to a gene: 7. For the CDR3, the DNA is TGTGCCAGCAGCGCATTTGGGACAGGTTATGGCTACACCTTC. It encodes CASSAFGTGYGYTF.

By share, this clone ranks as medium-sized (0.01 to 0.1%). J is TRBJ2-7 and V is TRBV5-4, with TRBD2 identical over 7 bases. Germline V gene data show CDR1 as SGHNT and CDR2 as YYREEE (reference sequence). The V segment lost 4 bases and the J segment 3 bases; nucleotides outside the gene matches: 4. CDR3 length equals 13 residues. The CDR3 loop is CASSIRTSYEQYF. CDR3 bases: TGTGCCAGCAGCATCCGGACTAGCTACGAGCAGTACTTC.

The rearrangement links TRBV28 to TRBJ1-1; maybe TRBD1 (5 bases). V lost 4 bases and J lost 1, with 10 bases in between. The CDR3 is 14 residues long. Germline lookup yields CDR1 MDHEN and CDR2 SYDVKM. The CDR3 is CASSSNQGNTEAFF. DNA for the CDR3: TGTGCCAGCAGTTCGAATCAGGGGAACACTGAAGCTTTCTTT.

The CDR3 loop is CASSQGLAAGYEQYF. CDR3 nucleotides: TGCGCCAGCAGCCAAGGACTAGCCGCCGGGTACGAGCAGTACTTC. The V call is TRBV4-1, the J call TRBJ2-7, with 7 bases aligning to TRBD2. The V and J ends lost 1 base and 4 bases, in that order; junction bases with no gene match: 7. Germline loops: CDR1 MGHRA, CDR2 YSYEKL. CDR3 length equals 15 residues.

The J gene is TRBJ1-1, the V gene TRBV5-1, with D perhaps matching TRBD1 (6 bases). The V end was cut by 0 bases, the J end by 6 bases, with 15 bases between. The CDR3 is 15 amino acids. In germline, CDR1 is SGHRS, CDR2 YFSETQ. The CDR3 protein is CASSLESGAPPEAFF. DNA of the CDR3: TGCGCCAGCAGCTTGGAATCGGGGGCGCCCCCTGAAGCTTTCTTT.

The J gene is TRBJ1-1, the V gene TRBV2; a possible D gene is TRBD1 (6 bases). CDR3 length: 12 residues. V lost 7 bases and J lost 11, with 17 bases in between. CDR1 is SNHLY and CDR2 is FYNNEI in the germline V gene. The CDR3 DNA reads TGTGCCAGCAAGATGGGGGCGAATGGGGCTTTCTTT. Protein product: CASKMGANGAFF.

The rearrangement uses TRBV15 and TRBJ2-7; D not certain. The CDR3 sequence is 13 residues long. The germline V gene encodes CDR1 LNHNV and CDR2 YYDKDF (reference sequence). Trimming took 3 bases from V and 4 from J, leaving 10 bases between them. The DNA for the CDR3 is TGTGCCACCAGCAGGCAAGTAGGGTACGAGCAGTACTTC. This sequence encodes CATSRQVGYEQYF.

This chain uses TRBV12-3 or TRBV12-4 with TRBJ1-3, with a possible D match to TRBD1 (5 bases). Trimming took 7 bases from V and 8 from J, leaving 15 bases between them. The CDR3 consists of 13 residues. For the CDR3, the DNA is TGTGCCAGCACCTGGTGGGCGGGGGACACCATATATTTT. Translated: CASTWWAGDTIYF.

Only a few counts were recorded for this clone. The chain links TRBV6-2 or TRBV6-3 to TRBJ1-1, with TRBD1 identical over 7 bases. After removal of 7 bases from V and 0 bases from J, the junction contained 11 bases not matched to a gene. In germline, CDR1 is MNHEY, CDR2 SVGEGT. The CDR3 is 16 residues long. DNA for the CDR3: TGTGCCAGCACCTACTCCCCCACAGGGGTGAACACTGAAGCTTTCTTT. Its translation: CASTYSPTGVNTEAFF.

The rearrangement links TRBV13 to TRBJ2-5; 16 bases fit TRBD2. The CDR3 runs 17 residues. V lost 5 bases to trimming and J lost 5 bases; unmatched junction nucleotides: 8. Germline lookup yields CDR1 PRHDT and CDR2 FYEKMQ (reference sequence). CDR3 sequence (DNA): TGTGCCAGCAGCCGGGGACTAGCGGGGGGGCCTAGGGAGACCCAGTACTTC. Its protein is CASSRGLAGGPRETQYF. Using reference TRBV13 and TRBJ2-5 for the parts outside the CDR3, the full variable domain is AAGVIQSPRHLIKEKRETATLKCYPIPRHDTVYWYQQGPGQDPQFLISFYEKMQSDKGSIPDRFSAQQFSDYHSELNMSSLELGDSALYFCASSRGLAGGPRETQYFGPGTRLLVL.

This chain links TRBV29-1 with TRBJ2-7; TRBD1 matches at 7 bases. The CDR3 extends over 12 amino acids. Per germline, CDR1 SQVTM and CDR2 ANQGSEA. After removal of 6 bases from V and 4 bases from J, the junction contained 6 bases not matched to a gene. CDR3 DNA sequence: TGCAGCGTGTGGACAGGAGGTTACGAGCAGTACTTC. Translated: CSVWTGGYEQYF.

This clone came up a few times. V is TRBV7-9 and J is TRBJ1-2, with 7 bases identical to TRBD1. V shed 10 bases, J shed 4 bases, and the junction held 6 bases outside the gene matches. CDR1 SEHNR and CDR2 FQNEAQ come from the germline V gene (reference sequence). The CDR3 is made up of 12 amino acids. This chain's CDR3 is CATEGQSYGYTF. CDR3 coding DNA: TGTGCCACCGAGGGACAGTCCTATGGCTACACCTTC.